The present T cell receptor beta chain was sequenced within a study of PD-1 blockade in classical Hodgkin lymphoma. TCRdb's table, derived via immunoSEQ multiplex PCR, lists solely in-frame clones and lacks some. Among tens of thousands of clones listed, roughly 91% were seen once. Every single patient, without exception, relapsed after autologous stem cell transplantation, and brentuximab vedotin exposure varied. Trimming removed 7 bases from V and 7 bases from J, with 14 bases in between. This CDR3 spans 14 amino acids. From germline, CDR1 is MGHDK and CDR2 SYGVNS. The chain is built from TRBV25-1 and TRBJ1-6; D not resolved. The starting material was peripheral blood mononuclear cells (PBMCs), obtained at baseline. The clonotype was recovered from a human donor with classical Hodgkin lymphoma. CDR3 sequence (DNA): TGTGCCAGCATGACCAGCAAGGGAAATTCACCCCTCCACTTT. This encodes CASMTSKGNSPLHF. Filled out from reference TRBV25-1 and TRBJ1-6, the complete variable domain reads EADIYQTPRYLVIGTGKKITLECSQTMGHDKMYWYQQDPGMELHLIHYSYGVNSTEKGDLSSESTVSRIRTEHFPLTLESARPSHTSQYLCASMTSKGNSPLHFGNGTRLTVT.